This TCR beta chain was sequenced during a study of CD8 T cells in ankylosing spondylitis. There are 14 residues in the CDR3. The germline V gene encodes CDR1 SQVTM and CDR2 ANQGSEA. Trimming removed 1 base at V and 4 bases at J, with 14 bases between. Findings of the study overall: What seemed typical of ankylosing spondylitis blood was a TCR beta motif built from roughly eight highly homologous variants.

In regard to this clonotype: The target antigen is unknown.

The TCR beta libraries were generated through quantitative 5'-RACE incorporating molecular barcodes. TCRdb itself ran the 5' RACE reads through MiXCR, one entry per CDR3 protein. The sample includes hundreds of thousands of distinct CDR3 sequences, roughly 13% seen only once; the top ten take approximately 7%. The specimen sequenced was blood, either unsorted or a sorted T cell fraction (not recorded which). The receptor was derived from a male donor with ankylosing spondylitis. The chain couples TRBV29-1 to TRBJ2-7; possibly TRBD2 for D (6 bases). The CDR3 sequence is CSVEVDGSDYEQYF. The CDR3 region has the DNA TGCAGCGTTGAAGTGGACGGGAGCGATTACGAGCAGTACTTC.